The clone carrying this TCR beta chain was seen repeatedly, ten times or more. Its specificity is unknown. Indicated time point: patch test 1, 2 weeks after DPC sensitization. Treatment described: therapeutic diphenylcyclopropenone sensitization with weekly scalp DPC. The record originates from a study of human T cells and chemical hapten exposure. General observations from the study: Among TCRs, those above 1 in 1000 frequency were unaffected by DPC sensitization. Counts of expanded TCRs (at PT1) showed a positive correlation with patch test score.

From the RACE reads, TCRdb called clonotypes with MiXCR, one entry per CDR3 protein. The repertoire includes roughly 98,000 distinct CDR3 sequences, around an eighth of them detected once, and 2.1% sits in the top ten. The clonotype originates from a woman aged 40 to 50 with alopecia areata. Some clones in this sample may be carry-over from other donors' samples. The material sequenced was whole blood, taken in connection with sensitization to the hapten diphenylcyclopropenone (DPC).

The CDR3 loop reads CASSYRTGEETQYF. CDR3 nucleotide sequence: TGTGCCAGCAGTTATAGGACAGGGGAAGAGACCCAGTACTTC. The chain is built from TRBV12-3 or TRBV12-4 and TRBJ2-5; 9 positions agree with TRBD1. The CDR3 has 14 amino acids. The V gene end was trimmed by 4 bases and the J gene end by 3 bases; junction bases not matched to a gene: 3.